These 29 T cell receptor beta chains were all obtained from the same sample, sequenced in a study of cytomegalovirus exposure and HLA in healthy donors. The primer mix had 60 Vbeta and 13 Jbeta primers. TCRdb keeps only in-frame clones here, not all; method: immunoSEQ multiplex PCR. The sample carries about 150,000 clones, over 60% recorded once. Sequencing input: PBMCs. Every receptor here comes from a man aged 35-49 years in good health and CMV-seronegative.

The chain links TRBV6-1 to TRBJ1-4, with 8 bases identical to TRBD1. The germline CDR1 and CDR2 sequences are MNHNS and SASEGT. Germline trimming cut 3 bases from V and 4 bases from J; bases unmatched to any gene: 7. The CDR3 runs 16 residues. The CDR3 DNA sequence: TGTGCCAGCAGTGACCTCTTACAGGGGGGTAATGAAAAACTGTTTTTT. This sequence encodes CASSDLLQGGNEKLFF.

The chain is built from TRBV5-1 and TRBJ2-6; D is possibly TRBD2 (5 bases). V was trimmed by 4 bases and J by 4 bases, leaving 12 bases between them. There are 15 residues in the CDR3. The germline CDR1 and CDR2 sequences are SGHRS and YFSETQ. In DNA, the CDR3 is TGCGCCAGCAGCATTCAGGACTCCGGGGCCAACGTCCTGACTTTC. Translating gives CASSIQDSGANVLTF.

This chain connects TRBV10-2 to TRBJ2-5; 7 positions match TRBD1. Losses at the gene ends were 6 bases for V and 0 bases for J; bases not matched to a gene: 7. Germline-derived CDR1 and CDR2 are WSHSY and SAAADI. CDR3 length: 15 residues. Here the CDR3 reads CASRLGGAHQETQYF. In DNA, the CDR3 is TGCGCCAGCAGGTTAGGGGGCGCCCACCAAGAGACCCAGTACTTC.

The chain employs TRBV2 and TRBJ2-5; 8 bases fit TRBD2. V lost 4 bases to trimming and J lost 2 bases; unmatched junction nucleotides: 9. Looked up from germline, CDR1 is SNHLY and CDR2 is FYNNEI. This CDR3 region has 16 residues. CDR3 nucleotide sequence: TGTGCCAGCAGTGCCCTTCCGGGAGGGGAACAAGAGACCCAGTACTTC. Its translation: CASSALPGGEQETQYF.

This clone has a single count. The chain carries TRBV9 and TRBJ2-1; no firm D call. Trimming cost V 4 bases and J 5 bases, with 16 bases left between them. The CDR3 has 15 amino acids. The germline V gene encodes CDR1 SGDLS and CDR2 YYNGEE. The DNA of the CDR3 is TGTGCCAGCAGCCCCAGTCAGGCTTTCCACAATGAGCAGTTCTTC. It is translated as CASSPSQAFHNEQFF.

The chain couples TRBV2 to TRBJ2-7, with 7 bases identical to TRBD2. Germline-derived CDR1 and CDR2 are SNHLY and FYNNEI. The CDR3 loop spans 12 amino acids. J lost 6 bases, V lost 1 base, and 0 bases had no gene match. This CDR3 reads CASSEVAGEQYF. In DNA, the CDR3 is TGTGCCAGCAGTGAAGTAGCGGGCGAGCAGTACTTC. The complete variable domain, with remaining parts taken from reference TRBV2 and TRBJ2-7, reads EPEVTQTPSHQVTQMGQEVILRCVPISNHLYFYWYRQILGQKVEFLVSFYNNEISEKSEIFDDQFSVERPDGSNFTLKIRSTKLEDSAMYFCASSEVAGEQYFGPGTRLTVT.

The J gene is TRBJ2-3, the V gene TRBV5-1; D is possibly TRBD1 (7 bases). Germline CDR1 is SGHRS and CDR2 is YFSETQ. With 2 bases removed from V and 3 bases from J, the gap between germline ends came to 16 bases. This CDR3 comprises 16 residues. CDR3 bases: TGCGCCAGCAGCTTCGGTGGGGACAGCGGGACAGATACGCAGTATTTT. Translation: CASSFGGDSGTDTQYF. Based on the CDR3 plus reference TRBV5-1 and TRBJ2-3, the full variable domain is KAGVTQTPRYLIKTRGQQVTLSCSPISGHRSVSWYQQTPGQGLQFLFEYFSETQRNKGNFPGRFSGRQFSNSRSEMNVSTLELGDSALYLCASSFGGDSGTDTQYFGPGTRLTVL.

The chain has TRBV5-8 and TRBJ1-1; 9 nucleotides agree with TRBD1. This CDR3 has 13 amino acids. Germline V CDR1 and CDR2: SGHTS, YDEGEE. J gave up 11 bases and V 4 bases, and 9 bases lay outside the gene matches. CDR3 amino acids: CASSPWGQGHAFF. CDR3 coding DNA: TGTGCCAGCAGCCCCTGGGGACAGGGACATGCTTTCTTT.

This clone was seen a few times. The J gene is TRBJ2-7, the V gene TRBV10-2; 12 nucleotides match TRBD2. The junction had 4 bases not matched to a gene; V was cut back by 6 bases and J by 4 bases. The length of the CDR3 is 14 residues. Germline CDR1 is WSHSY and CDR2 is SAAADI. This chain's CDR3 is CASRLAGGIYEQYF. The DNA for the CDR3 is TGCGCCAGCAGACTAGCGGGGGGTATTTACGAGCAGTACTTC.

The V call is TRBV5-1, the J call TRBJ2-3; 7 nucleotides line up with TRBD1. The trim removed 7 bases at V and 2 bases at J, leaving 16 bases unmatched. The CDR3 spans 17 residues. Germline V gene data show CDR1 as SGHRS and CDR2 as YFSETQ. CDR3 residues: CASGPNLAGTATDTQYF. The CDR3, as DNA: TGCGCCAGCGGCCCAAACCTTGCCGGGACAGCCACAGATACGCAGTATTTT.

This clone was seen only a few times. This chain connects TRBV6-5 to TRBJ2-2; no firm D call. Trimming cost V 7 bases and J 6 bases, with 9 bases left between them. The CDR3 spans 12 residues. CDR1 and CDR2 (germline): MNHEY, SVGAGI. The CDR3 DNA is TGTGCCAGCATGATGCTATCCGGGGAGCTGTTTTTT. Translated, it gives CASMMLSGELFF.

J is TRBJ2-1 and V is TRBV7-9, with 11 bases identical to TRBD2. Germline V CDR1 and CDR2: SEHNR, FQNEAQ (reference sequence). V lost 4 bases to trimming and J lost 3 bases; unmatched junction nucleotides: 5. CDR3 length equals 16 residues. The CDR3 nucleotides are TGTGCCAGCAGCTCCCCGGGACTAGCGGTCTACAATGAGCAGTTCTTC. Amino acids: CASSSPGLAVYNEQFF.

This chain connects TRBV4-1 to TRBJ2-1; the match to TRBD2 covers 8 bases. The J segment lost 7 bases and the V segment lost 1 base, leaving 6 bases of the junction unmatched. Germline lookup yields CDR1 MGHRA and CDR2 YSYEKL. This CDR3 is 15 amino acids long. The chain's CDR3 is CASSQAGLVENEQFF. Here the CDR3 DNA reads TGCGCCAGCAGCCAAGCGGGACTAGTGGAGAATGAGCAGTTCTTC.

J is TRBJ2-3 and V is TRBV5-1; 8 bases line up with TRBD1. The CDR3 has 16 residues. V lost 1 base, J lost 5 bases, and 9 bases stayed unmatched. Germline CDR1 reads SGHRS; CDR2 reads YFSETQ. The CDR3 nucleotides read TGCGCCAGCAGCTTGCGACCGGGACAGGTGGGAGATACGCAGTATTTT. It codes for CASSLRPGQVGDTQYF.

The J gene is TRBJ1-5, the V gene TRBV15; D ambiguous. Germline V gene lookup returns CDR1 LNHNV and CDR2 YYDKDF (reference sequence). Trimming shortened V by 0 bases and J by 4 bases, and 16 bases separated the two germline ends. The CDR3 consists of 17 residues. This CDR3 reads CATSRDLSGLRNQPQHF. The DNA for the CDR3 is TGTGCCACCAGCAGAGATTTGTCCGGGTTGCGAAATCAGCCCCAGCATTTT.

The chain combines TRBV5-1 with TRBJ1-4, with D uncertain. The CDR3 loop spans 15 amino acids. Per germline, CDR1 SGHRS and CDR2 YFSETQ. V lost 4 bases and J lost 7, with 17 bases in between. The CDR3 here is CASSPGSGGSEKLFF. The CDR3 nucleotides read TGCGCCAGCAGCCCCGGGTCCGGAGGATCTGAAAAACTGTTTTTT.

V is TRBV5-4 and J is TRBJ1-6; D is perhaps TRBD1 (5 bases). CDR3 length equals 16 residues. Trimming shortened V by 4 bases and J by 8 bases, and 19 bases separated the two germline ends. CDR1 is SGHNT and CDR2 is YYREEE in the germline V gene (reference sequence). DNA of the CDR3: TGTGCCAGCAGCCCCCGGGGGGGGGAACCCCATTCACCCCTCCACTTT. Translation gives CASSPRGGEPHSPLHF.

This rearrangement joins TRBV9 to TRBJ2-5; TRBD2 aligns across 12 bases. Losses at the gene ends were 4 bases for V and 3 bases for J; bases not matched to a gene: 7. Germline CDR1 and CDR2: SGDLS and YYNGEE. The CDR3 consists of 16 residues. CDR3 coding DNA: TGTGCCAGCAGCCCAAGGACTAGCGGGGAAGAAGAGACCCAGTACTTC. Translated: CASSPRTSGEEETQYF. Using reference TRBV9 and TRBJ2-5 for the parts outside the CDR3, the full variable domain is DSGVTQTPKHLITATGQRVTLRCSPRSGDLSVYWYQQSLDQGLQFLIQYYNGEERAKGNILERFSAQQFPDLHSELNLSSLELGDSALYFCASSPRTSGEEETQYFGPGTRLLVL.

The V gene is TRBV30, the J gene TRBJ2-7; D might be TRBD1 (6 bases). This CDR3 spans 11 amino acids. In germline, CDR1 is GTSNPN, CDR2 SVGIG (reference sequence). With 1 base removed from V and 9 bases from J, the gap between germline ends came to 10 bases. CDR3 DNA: TGTGCCTGGAGTGGACAGGTGGGGCAGTACTTC. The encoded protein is CAWSGQVGQYF. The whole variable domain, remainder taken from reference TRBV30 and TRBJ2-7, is SQTIHQWPATLVQPVGSPLSLECTVEGTSNPNLYWYRQAAGRGLQLLFYSVGIGQISSEVPQNLSASRPQDRQFILSSKKLLLSDSGFYLCAWSGQVGQYFGPGTRLTVT.

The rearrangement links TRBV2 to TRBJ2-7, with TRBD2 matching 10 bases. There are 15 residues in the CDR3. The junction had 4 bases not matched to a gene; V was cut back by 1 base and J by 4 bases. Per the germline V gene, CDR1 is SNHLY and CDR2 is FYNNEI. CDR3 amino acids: CASSEVVAGGYEQYF. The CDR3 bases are TGTGCCAGCAGTGAAGTGGTAGCGGGAGGTTACGAGCAGTACTTC.

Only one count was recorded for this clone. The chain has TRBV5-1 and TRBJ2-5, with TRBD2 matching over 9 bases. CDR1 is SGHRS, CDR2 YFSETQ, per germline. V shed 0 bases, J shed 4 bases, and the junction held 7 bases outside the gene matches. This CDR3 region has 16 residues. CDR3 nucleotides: TGCGCCAGCAGCTTGGTTAGGCTAGCGGGGCGAGAGACCCAGTACTTC. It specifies CASSLVRLAGRETQYF.

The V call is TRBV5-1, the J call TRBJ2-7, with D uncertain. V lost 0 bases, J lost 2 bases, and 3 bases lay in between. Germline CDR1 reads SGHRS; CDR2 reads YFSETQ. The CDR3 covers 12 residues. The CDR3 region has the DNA TGCGCCAGCAGCTTGGGAGCCTACGAGCAGTACTTC. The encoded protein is CASSLGAYEQYF.

CDR3 in amino acids: CASSGTGPYSNQPQHF. The CDR3 nucleotides read TGTGCCAGCAGTGGGACAGGCCCTTATAGCAATCAGCCCCAGCATTTT. The V call is TRBV6-6, the J call TRBJ1-5; 8 bases are a match to TRBD1. In germline, CDR1 is MNHNY, CDR2 SVGAGI (reference sequence). Losses at the gene ends were 5 bases for V and 0 bases for J; bases not matched to a gene: 6. The CDR3 sequence is 16 residues long.

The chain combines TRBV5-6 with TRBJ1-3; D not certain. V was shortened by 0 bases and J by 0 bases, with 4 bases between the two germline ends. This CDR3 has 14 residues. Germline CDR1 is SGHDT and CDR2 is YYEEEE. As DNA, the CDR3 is TGTGCCAGCAGCTTGGTTCTCTCTGGAAACACCATATATTTT. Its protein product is CASSLVLSGNTIYF.

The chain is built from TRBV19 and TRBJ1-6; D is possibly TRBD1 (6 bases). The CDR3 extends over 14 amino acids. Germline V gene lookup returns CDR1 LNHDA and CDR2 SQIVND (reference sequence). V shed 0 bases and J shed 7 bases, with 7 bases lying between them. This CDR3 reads CASSIEQGNSPLHF. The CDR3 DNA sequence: TGTGCCAGTAGTATAGAACAGGGCAATTCACCCCTCCACTTT.

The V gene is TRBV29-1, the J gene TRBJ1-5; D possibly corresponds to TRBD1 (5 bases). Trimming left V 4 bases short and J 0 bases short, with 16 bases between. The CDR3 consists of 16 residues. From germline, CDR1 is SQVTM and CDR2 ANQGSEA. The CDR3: CSVAIMGGDSNQPQHF. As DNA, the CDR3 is TGCAGCGTTGCAATTATGGGAGGGGATAGCAATCAGCCCCAGCATTTT.

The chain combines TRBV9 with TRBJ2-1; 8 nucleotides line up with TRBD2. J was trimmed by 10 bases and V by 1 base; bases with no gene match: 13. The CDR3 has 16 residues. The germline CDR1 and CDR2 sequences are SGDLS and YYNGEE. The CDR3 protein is CASSVRDRTLAGEQFF. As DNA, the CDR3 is TGTGCCAGCAGCGTAAGAGACAGGACCTTAGCGGGGGAGCAGTTCTTC.

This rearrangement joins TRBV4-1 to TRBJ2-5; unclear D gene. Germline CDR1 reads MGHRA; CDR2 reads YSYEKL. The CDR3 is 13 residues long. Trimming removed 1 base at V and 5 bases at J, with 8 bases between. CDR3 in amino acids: CASSQVLIETQYF. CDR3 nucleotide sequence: TGCGCCAGCAGCCAAGTCCTTATCGAGACCCAGTACTTC.

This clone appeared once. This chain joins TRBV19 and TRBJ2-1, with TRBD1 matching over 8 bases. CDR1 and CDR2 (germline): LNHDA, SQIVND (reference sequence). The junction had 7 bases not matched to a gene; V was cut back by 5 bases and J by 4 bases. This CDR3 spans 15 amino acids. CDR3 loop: CASSSDRATYNEQFF. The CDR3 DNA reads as TGTGCCAGTAGTTCGGACAGGGCCACTTACAATGAGCAGTTCTTC.